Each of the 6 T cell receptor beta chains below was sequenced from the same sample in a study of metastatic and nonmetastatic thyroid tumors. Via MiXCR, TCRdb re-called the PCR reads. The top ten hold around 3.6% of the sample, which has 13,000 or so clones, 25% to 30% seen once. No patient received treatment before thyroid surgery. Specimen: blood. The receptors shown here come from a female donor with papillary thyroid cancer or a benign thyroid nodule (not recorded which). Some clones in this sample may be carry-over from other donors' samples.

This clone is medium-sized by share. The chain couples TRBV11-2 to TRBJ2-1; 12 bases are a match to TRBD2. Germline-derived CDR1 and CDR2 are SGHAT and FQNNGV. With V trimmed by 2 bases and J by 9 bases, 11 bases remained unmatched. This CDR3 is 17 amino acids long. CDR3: CASSLSLAGGIRSEQFF. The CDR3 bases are TGTGCCAGCAGCTTAAGTCTAGCGGGAGGGATCAGAAGTGAGCAGTTCTTC.

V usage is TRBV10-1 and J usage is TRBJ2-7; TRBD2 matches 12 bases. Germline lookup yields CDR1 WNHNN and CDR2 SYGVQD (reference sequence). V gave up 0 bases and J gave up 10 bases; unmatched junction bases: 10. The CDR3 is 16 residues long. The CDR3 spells CASSESTSGRPWLQYF. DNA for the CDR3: TGCGCCAGCAGTGAGTCTACTAGCGGGAGGCCTTGGCTACAGTACTTC.

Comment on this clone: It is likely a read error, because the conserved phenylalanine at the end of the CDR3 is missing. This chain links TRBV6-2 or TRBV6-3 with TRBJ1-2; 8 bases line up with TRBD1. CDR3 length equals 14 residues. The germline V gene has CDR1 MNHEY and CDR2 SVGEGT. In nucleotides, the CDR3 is TGTGCCAGCACTTACAGGGGGGTGCGCTATGGCTACACCTAC. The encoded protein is CASTYRGVRYGYTY.

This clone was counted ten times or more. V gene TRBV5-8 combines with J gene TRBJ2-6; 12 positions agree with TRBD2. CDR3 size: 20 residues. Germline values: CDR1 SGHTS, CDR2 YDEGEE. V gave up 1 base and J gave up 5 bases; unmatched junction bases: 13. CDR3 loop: CASSLKATSGGRPRANVLTF. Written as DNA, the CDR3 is TGTGCCAGCAGCTTGAAGGCCACTAGCGGGGGGCGGCCCAGGGCCAACGTCCTGACTTTC.

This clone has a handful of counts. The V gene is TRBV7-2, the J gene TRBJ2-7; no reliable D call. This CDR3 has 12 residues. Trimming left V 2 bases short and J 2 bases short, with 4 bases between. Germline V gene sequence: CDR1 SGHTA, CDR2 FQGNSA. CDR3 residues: CASSLPTYEQYF. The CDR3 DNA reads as TGTGCCAGCAGCTTACCAACCTACGAGCAGTACTTC.

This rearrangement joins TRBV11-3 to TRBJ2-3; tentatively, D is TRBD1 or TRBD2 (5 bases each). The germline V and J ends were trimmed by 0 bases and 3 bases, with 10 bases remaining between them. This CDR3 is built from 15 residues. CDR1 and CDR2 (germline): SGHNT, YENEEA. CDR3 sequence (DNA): TGTGCCAGCAGCTTAGATGGGGGTAATACAGATACGCAGTATTTT. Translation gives CASSLDGGNTDTQYF.